The 21 T cell receptor beta chains reported below all come from one sample, sequenced in a study of post-analysis software for immune sequencing data. General study results and limits: Five or six TRBV segments were significantly more frequent in patients than in controls. TRBV5-6, TRBV5-1 and TRBV20-1 were among these segments.

No antigens are known for them. cDNA libraries for TCR beta contained unique molecular identifiers. TCRdb redid the calling of the PCR reads with MiXCR, one entry per CDR3 protein. The sample has roughly 800,000 distinct CDR3 sequences, 25% to 30% seen once; the top ten hold around 0.55%. Sequencing was done on a sample of blood. The receptor set was obtained from a girl aged 5-17 years with multiple sclerosis.

This clonotype was counted a few times. CDR3 protein: CASSLRGANPYQETQYF. DNA for the CDR3: TGTGCCAGCAGCTTGAGAGGGGCAAATCCGTACCAAGAGACCCAGTACTTC. V and J are TRBV5-6 and TRBJ2-5; D might be TRBD1 or TRBD2, each matching 5 bases. Germline CDR1 is SGHDT and CDR2 is YYEEEE. The CDR3 sequence is 17 residues long. The V end lost 1 base, the J end lost 0 bases, and 16 bases lay between the germline ends.

The V call is TRBV20-1, the J call TRBJ1-5; unclear D gene. This CDR3 spans 17 amino acids. Germline loops: CDR1 DFQATT, CDR2 SNEGSKA (reference sequence). The ends were cut back, 2 bases at V and 0 bases at J, with 17 bases in the middle. The CDR3 spells CSARPRRGRSSNQPQHF. CDR3 nucleotides: TGCAGTGCTAGACCCAGACGGGGAAGGAGTAGCAATCAGCCCCAGCATTTT.

The J gene is TRBJ1-5, the V gene TRBV7-2; D unresolved. The germline gives CDR1 SGHTA, CDR2 FQGNSA. V was pared by 2 bases and J by 4 bases, with 9 bases between. CDR3 length: 14 residues. The CDR3 DNA reads TGTGCCAGCAGCTTAAAGCCAGTTAATCAGCCCCAGCATTTT. As protein: CASSLKPVNQPQHF.

In this sample, this clonotype turned up a few times. The chain recombines TRBV10-3 with TRBJ2-3, with 8 positions matching TRBD2. This CDR3 is 15 amino acids long. Germline assignment: CDR1 ENHRY and CDR2 SYGVKD. The V and J ends lost 4 bases and 2 bases, in that order; junction bases with no gene match: 5. The CDR3 loop is CAISGGGGTTDTQYF. CDR3 coding DNA: TGTGCCATCAGTGGCGGCGGGGGGACCACAGATACGCAGTATTTT.

This clonotype has only a few counts. The chain joins TRBV11-2 to TRBJ2-1; TRBD2 might be the D (5 bases). Deletions cut 2 bases from V and 2 bases from J, with 22 bases between. CDR1 is SGHAT, CDR2 FQNNGV, per germline. CDR3 length: 19 amino acids. The CDR3 DNA follows: TGTGCCAGCAGCTTAATCGTCTTCCTAGCAGAACATACCTACAATGAGCAGTTCTTC. This sequence encodes CASSLIVFLAEHTYNEQFF.

This clonotype appeared a few times. The DNA of the CDR3 is TGCAGTCCCCCCGGGGTCGCTGAGCAGTTCTTC. Protein sequence: CSPPGVAEQFF. The chain employs TRBV20-1 and TRBJ2-1; D may be TRBD2 (5 bases). The CDR3 runs to 11 residues. The germline V gene has CDR1 DFQATT and CDR2 SNEGSKA (reference sequence). Trimming took off 8 bases at V and 9 bases at J, with 14 bases between the two ends.

This clonotype was seen a few times. CDR3 DNA: TGTGCCAGCTCACCCAACATCCAAGAGACCCAGTACTTC. Amino acid sequence: CASSPNIQETQYF. The chain recombines TRBV18 with TRBJ2-5; no clear D gene. Trimming cost V 3 bases and J 1 base, with 6 bases left between them. Germline CDR1 reads KGHSH; CDR2 reads LQKENI. The CDR3 contains 13 residues.

Only a few counts were recorded for this clonotype. V usage is TRBV6-6 and J usage is TRBJ2-3; D gene ambiguous. Trimming removed 4 bases at V and 2 bases at J, with 13 bases between. The CDR3 has 15 residues. CDR1 is MNHNY and CDR2 is SVGAGI in the germline V gene (reference sequence). The CDR3 reads CASSSQVLNTDTQYF. CDR3 bases: TGTGCCAGCAGTTCGCAGGTCCTAAACACAGATACGCAGTATTTT.

This chain joins TRBV28 and TRBJ2-5, with 8 bases that match TRBD1. From germline, CDR1 is MDHEN and CDR2 SYDVKM. The trim removed 6 bases at V and 7 bases at J, leaving 7 bases unmatched. CDR3 size: 13 residues. DNA for the CDR3: TGTGCCAGCAGGCGGACAGGGACGGGGACCCAGTACTTC. It specifies CASRRTGTGTQYF.

The chain employs TRBV7-2 and TRBJ2-3, with D possibly TRBD2 on 5 matching bases. The CDR3 sequence is 15 residues long. Deletions cut 4 bases from V and 0 bases from J, with 11 bases between. CDR1 is SGHTA, CDR2 FQGNSA, per germline. The CDR3 region is CASSSAVHSTDTQYF. The CDR3 coding sequence is TGTGCCAGCAGCTCAGCGGTTCATAGCACAGATACGCAGTATTTT.

This chain uses TRBV20-1 with TRBJ2-3; 8 bases agree with TRBD2. The junction had 13 bases not matched to a gene; V was cut back by 5 bases and J by 6 bases. In germline, CDR1 is DFQATT, CDR2 SNEGSKA (reference sequence). CDR3 length: 15 amino acids. CDR3 coding DNA: TGCAGTGCTTTCGTCCTAGCGGGCGTAGCGGATACGCAGTATTTT. It specifies CSAFVLAGVADTQYF.

This clonotype was found once. The chain combines TRBV7-2 with TRBJ1-6, with D possibly being TRBD1 (5 bases). The germline gives CDR1 SGHTA, CDR2 FQGNSA. The germline V and J ends were trimmed by 7 bases and 9 bases, with 19 bases remaining between them. This CDR3 has 15 amino acids. CDR3 coding DNA: TGTGCCAGCACGTCCAATCCGGGGCTGGTTTCACCCCTCCACTTT. The encoded protein is CASTSNPGLVSPLHF. Variable domain in full (rest from reference TRBV7-2 and TRBJ1-6): GAGVSQSPSNKVTEKGKDVELRCDPISGHTALYWYRQSLGQGLEFLIYFQGNSAPDKSGLPSDRFSAERTGGSVSTLTIQRTQQEDSAVYLCASTSNPGLVSPLHFGNGTRLTVT.

In this sample, this clonotype turned up a few times. The gene calls are TRBV7-2 and TRBJ2-5, with 10 bases that match TRBD2. Germline CDR1 and CDR2: SGHTA and FQGNSA. With V trimmed by 5 bases and J by 5 bases, 8 bases remained unmatched. CDR3 length: 15 residues. The DNA for the CDR3 is TGTGCCAGCAGCCTGACCGGGACTAGCGCGGAGACCCAGTACTTC. It encodes CASSLTGTSAETQYF. Looking up the rest from reference TRBV7-2 and TRBJ2-5 gives the full variable domain: GAGVSQSPSNKVTEKGKDVELRCDPISGHTALYWYRQSLGQGLEFLIYFQGNSAPDKSGLPSDRFSAERTGGSVSTLTIQRTQQEDSAVYLCASSLTGTSAETQYFGPGTRLLVL.

The CDR3: CSARLRGVLGEQYF. CDR3 coding DNA: TGCAGTGCTAGGCTCAGGGGAGTCCTGGGCGAGCAGTACTTC. The chain recombines TRBV20-1 with TRBJ2-7; D is possibly TRBD1 (6 bases). The germline V gene has CDR1 DFQATT and CDR2 SNEGSKA (reference sequence). The CDR3 spans 14 residues. Trimming stripped 3 bases from V and 6 bases from J, with 18 bases between.

This clonotype was observed at least ten times. The chain has TRBV7-2 and TRBJ2-7, with TRBD2 as a possible D gene (6 bases). The CDR3 totals 14 residues. Germline CDR1 SGHTA, CDR2 FQGNSA. Trimming pared 4 bases from V and 2 bases from J, leaving 12 bases between. CDR3: CASSYLGSTYEQYF. DNA for the CDR3: TGTGCCAGCAGCTATCTCGGGAGTACCTACGAGCAGTACTTC. Supplemented by reference TRBV7-2 and TRBJ2-7, the full variable domain reads GAGVSQSPSNKVTEKGKDVELRCDPISGHTALYWYRQSLGQGLEFLIYFQGNSAPDKSGLPSDRFSAERTGGSVSTLTIQRTQQEDSAVYLCASSYLGSTYEQYFGPGTRLTVT.

A few counts support this clonotype. The CDR3 DNA reads as TGCGCCAGCAGCTTTGACTGGTACAGCTCCTACGAGCAGTACTTC. Amino acid sequence: CASSFDWYSSYEQYF. V is TRBV5-1 and J is TRBJ2-7, with D hard to call. Germline lookup yields CDR1 SGHRS and CDR2 YFSETQ. The CDR3 consists of 15 residues. With 2 bases removed from V and 0 bases from J, the gap between germline ends came to 12 bases.

This clonotype occurred a few times. This chain connects TRBV4-3 to TRBJ1-2; D perhaps matches TRBD1 (6 bases). This CDR3 region has 16 residues. Germline V gene sequence: CDR1 LGHNA, CDR2 YSLEER. The germline V and J ends were trimmed by 2 bases and 7 bases, with 20 bases remaining between them. The CDR3 bases are TGCGCCAGCAGCCAACTCGGGGGGGCTGGGCCGGTTGGCTACACCTTC. It is translated as CASSQLGGAGPVGYTF.

There are a few counts of this clonotype. V and J are TRBV2 and TRBJ2-7, with no clear D. CDR1 SNHLY and CDR2 FYNNEI come from the germline V gene. The CDR3 runs 14 residues. V was shortened by 0 bases and J by 6 bases, with 12 bases between the two germline ends. For the CDR3, the DNA is TGTGCCAGCAGTGAAGCGCTTCGAGCCCGCGAGCAGTACTTC. Amino acid sequence: CASSEALRAREQYF.

A note on this clonotype: This may be a read error, as it is one base from a much larger clone. The rearrangement links TRBV7-2 to TRBJ2-7; D remains ambiguous. CDR3 length: 11 amino acids. The V gene's germline CDR1 is SGHTA and CDR2 FQGNSA. V lost 7 bases to trimming and J lost 2 bases, with 6 bases between them. As DNA, the CDR3 is TGTGCCAGCATGAAACCCTACGAGCAGTACTTC. This codes for CASMKPYEQYF.

This clonotype turned up a few times. The chain joins TRBV7-2 to TRBJ2-7; 11 nucleotides line up with TRBD2. The junction had 16 bases not matched to a gene; V was cut back by 5 bases and J by 7 bases. This CDR3 contains 17 residues. CDR1 SGHTA and CDR2 FQGNSA come from the germline V gene. The CDR3, as DNA: TGTGCCAGCAGCCCAAGATCGCTAGCGGGAGGAACCAATGAGCAGTACTTC. Translation gives CASSPRSLAGGTNEQYF.

This clonotype turned up a few times. This chain connects TRBV7-2 to TRBJ2-7; 7 bases agree with TRBD2. Germline CDR1 and CDR2: SGHTA and FQGNSA. This CDR3 is 15 amino acids long. The V and J ends lost 1 base and 3 bases, in that order; junction bases with no gene match: 6. CDR3 bases: TGTGCCAGCAGCTTAGGGACTAGGCAAGGCTACGAGCAGTACTTC. It specifies CASSLGTRQGYEQYF.